This is a list of T cell receptor beta chains from one sample in a study of shared clonotypes between healthy human individuals. Sequencing was performed with immunoSEQ multiplex PCR; in TCRdb, only in-frame clones are kept and a portion is missing. The repertoire holds hundreds of thousands of clones, approximately 95% seen once, with approximately 0.06% in the top ten. Sample: naive CD4+ T cells sorted from blood. All receptors come from a woman aged 25 to 39 in good health. The CDR3 runs from the conserved cysteine through the conserved F or W. A D gene is named only where the DNA matches it firmly. The size field is filled for only some rows; it gives once, few, many or a size class.

V gene	clone size	J gene	D gene	CDR3 protein	CDR3 DNA
TRBV5-1	once	TRBJ1-1	.	CASSLEVATNTEAFF	TGCGCCAGCAGCTTGGAGGTTGCGACGAACACTGAAGCTTTCTTT
TRBV19	.	TRBJ2-1	.	CASSILHGSSYNEQFF	TGTGCCAGTAGTATATTGCACGGGAGCTCCTACAATGAGCAGTTCTTC
TRBV29-1	.	TRBJ2-3	.	CSVERGVGTQYF	TGCAGCGTTGAAAGGGGGGTTGGTACGCAGTATTTT
TRBV15	.	TRBJ2-6	.	CATSRDPGSGANVLTF	TGTGCCACCAGCAGAGATCCAGGCTCTGGGGCCAACGTCCTGACTTTC
TRBV7-2	.	TRBJ2-2	TRBD1	CASSLARGIRTGELFF	TGTGCCAGCAGCTTAGCCAGGGGGATTCGAACCGGGGAGCTGTTTTTT
TRBV5-4	.	TRBJ1-2	.	CASRPTNNYGYTF	TGTGCCAGCAGACCCACAAATAACTATGGCTACACCTTC
TRBV6-5	.	TRBJ2-7	.	CASSLARGDEQYF	TGTGCCAGCAGTTTAGCGAGAGGGGACGAGCAGTACTTC
TRBV18	once	TRBJ1-3	.	CASSPPSQTENTIYF	TGTGCCAGCTCACCACCCAGCCAGACGGAAAACACCATATATTTT
TRBV6-5	.	TRBJ2-2	.	CASSSASTGELFF	TGTGCCAGCAGTTCGGCGAGCACCGGGGAGCTGTTTTTT
TRBV27	.	TRBJ2-5	.	CASSLGAGFFETQYF	TGTGCCAGCAGTTTAGGCGCGGGGTTTTTCGAGACCCAGTACTTC
TRBV19	.	TRBJ2-3	TRBD2	CASSMEAGDTQYF	TGTGCCAGTAGTATGGAAGCGGGGGATACGCAGTATTTT
TRBV28	.	TRBJ2-7	TRBD1	CASSSGQGALEQYF	TGTGCCAGCAGTTCGGGACAGGGGGCACTTGAGCAGTACTTC
TRBV19	.	TRBJ2-3	TRBD1	CASRRGTATDTQYF	TGTGCCAGTAGAAGGGGGACAGCGACAGATACGCAGTATTTT
TRBV7-9	.	TRBJ2-2	TRBD2	CASSIVLADLTGELFF	TGTGCCAGCAGCATAGTCCTAGCGGACCTCACCGGGGAGCTGTTTTTT
TRBV18	.	TRBJ2-7	TRBD1	CASSPPGTGVTYEQYF	TGTGCCAGCTCACCACCGGGGACAGGGGTTACCTACGAGCAGTACTTC
TRBV5-1	once	TRBJ2-7	.	CASAGTGTYEQYF	TGCGCCAGCGCAGGGACCGGGACCTACGAGCAGTACTTC
TRBV4-1	.	TRBJ2-7	TRBD2	CASSRLLAGGTYEQYF	TGCGCCAGCAGCCGACTCCTAGCGGGAGGAACCTACGAGCAGTACTTC
TRBV5-4	.	TRBJ2-1	.	CASSFEGEYNEQFF	TGTGCCAGCAGCTTTGAGGGAGAGTACAATGAGCAGTTCTTC
TRBV7-2	.	TRBJ1-1	TRBD1	CASSKGQGRNTEAFF	TGTGCCAGCAGCAAGGGACAGGGGCGGAACACTGAAGCTTTCTTT
TRBV29-1	.	TRBJ2-3	.	CSVAGRMEDTQYF	TGCAGCGTTGCAGGACGGATGGAAGATACGCAGTATTTT
TRBV27	.	TRBJ2-7	.	CASSSSSRGLGGSYEQYF	TGTGCCAGCAGTTCGTCCAGCAGGGGATTGGGGGGATCCTACGAGCAGTACTTC
TRBV28	once	TRBJ2-3	.	CASSSSSTDTQYF	TGTGCCAGCAGTTCATCGAGCACAGATACGCAGTATTTT
TRBV6-1	.	TRBJ1-5	.	CASSAGRGGQPQHF	TGTGCCAGCAGTGCTGGGAGGGGAGGTCAGCCCCAGCATTTT
TRBV15	.	TRBJ2-1	.	CATSRVNGEQFF	TGTGCCACCAGCAGGGTTAACGGGGAGCAGTTCTTC
TRBV7-9	once	TRBJ2-7	.	CASSLAPQGEQYF	TGTGCCAGCAGCTTAGCCCCCCAGGGCGAGCAGTACTTC
TRBV9	.	TRBJ1-2	.	CASSPQGGVNYGYTF	TGTGCCAGCAGCCCTCAAGGGGGTGTTAACTATGGCTACACCTTC
TRBV5-4	.	TRBJ2-7	TRBD2	CASSLVPVRGAYEQYF	TGTGCCAGCAGCTTGGTCCCGGTGCGGGGGGCCTACGAGCAGTACTTC
TRBV28	once	TRBJ2-1	TRBD2	CASSLFRAGAGNNEQFF	TGTGCCAGCAGTTTATTCCGAGCGGGAGCCGGTAACAATGAGCAGTTCTTC
TRBV6-1	.	TRBJ2-5	TRBD2	CASSGGLAGETQYF	TGTGCCAGCAGTGGCGGACTAGCGGGAGAGACCCAGTACTTC
TRBV2	once	TRBJ1-1	.	CASTNVIEAFF	TGTGCCAGCACTAACGTCATTGAAGCTTTCTTT
TRBV4-1	.	TRBJ2-7	TRBD1	CASSQDVQGALYEQYF	TGCGCCAGCAGCCAAGACGTTCAGGGGGCTTTGTACGAGCAGTACTTC
TRBV7-3	.	TRBJ2-6	TRBD1	CASSRTGAGANVLTF	TGTGCCAGCAGCCGAACAGGGGCTGGGGCCAACGTCCTGACTTTC
TRBV5-1	.	TRBJ2-7	.	CASSLDAYEQYF	TGCGCCAGCAGCTTGGACGCTTACGAGCAGTACTTC
TRBV27	once	TRBJ1-4	.	CASSRGWGLGSNEKLFF	TGTGCCAGCAGCCGCGGATGGGGGTTAGGATCCAATGAAAAACTGTTTTTT
TRBV5-1	.	TRBJ2-3	.	CASSLGSQGPDTQYF	TGCGCCAGCAGCTTGGGCTCACAGGGCCCAGATACGCAGTATTTT
TRBV5-4	once	TRBJ2-5	TRBD2	CASSKNLAGKEETQYF	TGTGCCAGCAGTAAGAACCTAGCGGGAAAGGAGGAGACCCAGTACTTC
TRBV28	.	TRBJ2-2	.	CASTQATGELFF	TGTGCCAGCACCCAGGCAACCGGGGAGCTGTTTTTT
TRBV6-5	.	TRBJ2-1	.	CASRMRTIYNEQFF	TGTGCCAGCAGAATGCGGACAATCTACAATGAGCAGTTCTTC
TRBV6-6	.	TRBJ1-1	TRBD1	CASSPTPGGPLTEAFF	TGTGCCAGCAGTCCAACGCCAGGGGGCCCCCTCACTGAAGCTTTCTTT
TRBV6-6	.	TRBJ2-7	TRBD1	CASSLIQGMFLNEQYF	TGTGCCAGCAGTCTAATACAGGGGATGTTCCTAAACGAGCAGTACTTC
TRBV21-1	.	TRBJ1-4	.	CASSKGQGREKLFF	TGTGCCAGCAGCAAAGGACAGGGACGGGAAAAACTGTTTTTT
TRBV7-9	.	TRBJ2-1	.	CASSSLRSSNEQFF	TGTGCCAGCAGCTCCCTCAGGAGCTCCAATGAGCAGTTCTTC
TRBV5-1	.	TRBJ2-7	.	CASSLAKLALQDEQYF	TGCGCCAGCAGCTTGGCGAAGTTGGCCCTACAGGACGAGCAGTACTTC
TRBV28	.	TRBJ1-6	TRBD1	CASTIGTGVSPLHF	TGTGCCAGCACCATCGGGACAGGGGTTTCACCCCTCCACTTT
TRBV28	.	TRBJ2-7	TRBD2	CASGTSDPYEQYF	TGTGCCAGCGGGACTAGCGACCCCTACGAGCAGTACTTC
TRBV11-3	.	TRBJ2-1	.	CASSHSGEYNEQFF	TGTGCCAGCAGCCATTCTGGGGAATACAATGAGCAGTTCTTC
TRBV25-1	.	TRBJ2-1	TRBD1	CASSPAGTGMYNEQFF	TGTGCCAGCAGTCCAGCCGGGACAGGGATGTACAATGAGCAGTTCTTC
TRBV27	.	TRBJ1-2	.	CASTFVGGTNYGYTF	TGTGCCAGCACCTTTGTGGGGGGAACTAACTATGGCTACACCTTC
TRBV5-1	once	TRBJ1-5	TRBD1	CASSFDGTGPNQPQHF	TGCGCCAGCAGCTTCGACGGGACAGGGCCGAATCAGCCCCAGCATTTT
TRBV6-5	.	TRBJ1-4	TRBD1	CASSPGQGGEKLFF	TGTGCCAGCAGCCCCGGACAGGGGGGAGAAAAACTGTTTTTT
TRBV5-1	.	TRBJ2-2	.	CATGATNTGELFF	TGCGCCACGGGGGCCACGAACACCGGGGAGCTGTTTTTT
TRBV30	.	TRBJ2-7	TRBD1	CAAGQGVAYEQYF	TGTGCCGCGGGACAGGGGGTTGCCTACGAGCAGTACTTC
TRBV5-4	.	TRBJ1-1	.	CASSLDSLGLDTEAFF	TGTGCCAGCAGCTTGGATTCTCTGGGGTTGGACACTGAAGCTTTCTTT
TRBV29-1	.	TRBJ1-1	TRBD1	CSAGGLNTEAFF	TGCAGCGCAGGGGGGTTGAACACTGAAGCTTTCTTT